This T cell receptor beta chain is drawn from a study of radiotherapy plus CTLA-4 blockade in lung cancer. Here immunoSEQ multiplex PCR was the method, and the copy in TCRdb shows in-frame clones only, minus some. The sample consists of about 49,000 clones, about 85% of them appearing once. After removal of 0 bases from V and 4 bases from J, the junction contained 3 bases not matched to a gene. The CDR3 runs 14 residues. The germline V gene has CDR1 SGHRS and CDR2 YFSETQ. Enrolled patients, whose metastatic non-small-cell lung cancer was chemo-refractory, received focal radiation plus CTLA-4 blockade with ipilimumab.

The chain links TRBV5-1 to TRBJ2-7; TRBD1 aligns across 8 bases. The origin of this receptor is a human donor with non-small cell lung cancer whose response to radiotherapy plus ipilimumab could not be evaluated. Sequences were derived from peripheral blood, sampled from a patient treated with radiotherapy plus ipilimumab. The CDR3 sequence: CASSLGGQGYEQYF. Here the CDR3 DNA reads TGCGCCAGCAGCTTGGGCGGACAGGGATACGAGCAGTACTTC.